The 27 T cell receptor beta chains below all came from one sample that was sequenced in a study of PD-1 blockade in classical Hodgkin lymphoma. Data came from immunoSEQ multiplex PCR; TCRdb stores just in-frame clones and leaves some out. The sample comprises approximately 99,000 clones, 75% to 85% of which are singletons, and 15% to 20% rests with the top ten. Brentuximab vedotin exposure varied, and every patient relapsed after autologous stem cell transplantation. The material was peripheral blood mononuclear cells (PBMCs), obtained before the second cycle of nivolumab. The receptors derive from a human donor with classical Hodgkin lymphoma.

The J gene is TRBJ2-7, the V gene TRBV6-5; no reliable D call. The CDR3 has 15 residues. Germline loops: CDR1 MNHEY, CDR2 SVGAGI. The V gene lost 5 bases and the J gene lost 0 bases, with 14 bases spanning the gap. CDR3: CASSPTQVPSYEQYF. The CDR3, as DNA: TGTGCCAGCAGTCCCACCCAGGTCCCCTCCTACGAGCAGTACTTC.

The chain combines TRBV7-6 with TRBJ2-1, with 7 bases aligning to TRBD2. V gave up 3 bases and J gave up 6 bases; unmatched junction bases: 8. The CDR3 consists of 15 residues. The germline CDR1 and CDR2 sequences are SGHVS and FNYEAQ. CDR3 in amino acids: CASSFAGEGINEQFF. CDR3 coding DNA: TGTGCCAGCAGCTTCGCGGGAGAAGGGATCAATGAGCAGTTCTTC.

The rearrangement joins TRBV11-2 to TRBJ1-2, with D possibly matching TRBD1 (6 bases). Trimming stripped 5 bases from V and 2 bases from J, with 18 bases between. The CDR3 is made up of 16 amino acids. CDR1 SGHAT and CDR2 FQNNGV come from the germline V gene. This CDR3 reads CASSALTGARNYGYTF. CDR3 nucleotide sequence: TGTGCCAGCAGCGCCCTTACGGGGGCGAGGAACTATGGCTACACCTTC.

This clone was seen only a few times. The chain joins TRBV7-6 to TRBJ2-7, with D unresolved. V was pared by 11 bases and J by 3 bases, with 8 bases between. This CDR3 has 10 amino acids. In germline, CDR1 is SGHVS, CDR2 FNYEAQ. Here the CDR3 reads CAPSDYEQYF. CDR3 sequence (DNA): TGTGCCCCCTCCGACTACGAGCAGTACTTC.

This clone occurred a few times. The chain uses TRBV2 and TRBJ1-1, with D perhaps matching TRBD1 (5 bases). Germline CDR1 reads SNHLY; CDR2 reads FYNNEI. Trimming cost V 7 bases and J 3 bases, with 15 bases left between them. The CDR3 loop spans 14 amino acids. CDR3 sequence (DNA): TGTGCCAGCACCCCCGCGGGGGGGTACACTGAAGCTTTCTTT. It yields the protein CASTPAGGYTEAFF.

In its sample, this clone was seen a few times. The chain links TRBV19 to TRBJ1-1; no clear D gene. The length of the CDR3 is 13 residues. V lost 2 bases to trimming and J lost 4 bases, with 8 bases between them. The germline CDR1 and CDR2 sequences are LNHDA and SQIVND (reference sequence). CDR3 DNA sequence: TGTGCCAGTAGTATACTCCGGGCCACTGAAGCTTTCTTT. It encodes CASSILRATEAFF. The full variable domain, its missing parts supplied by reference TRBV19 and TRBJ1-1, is DGGITQSPKYLFRKEGQNVTLSCEQNLNHDAMYWYRQDPGQGLRLIYYSQIVNDFQKGDIAEGYSVSREKKESFPLTVTSAQKNPTAFYLCASSILRATEAFFGQGTRLTVV.

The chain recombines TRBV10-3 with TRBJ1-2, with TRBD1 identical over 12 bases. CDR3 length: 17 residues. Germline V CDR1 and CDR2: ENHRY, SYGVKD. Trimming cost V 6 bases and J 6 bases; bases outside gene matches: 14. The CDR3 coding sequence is TGTGCCATCAGCCCGCTGATCCCGGGACAGGGGGCCGATGGCTACACCTTC. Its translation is CAISPLIPGQGADGYTF.

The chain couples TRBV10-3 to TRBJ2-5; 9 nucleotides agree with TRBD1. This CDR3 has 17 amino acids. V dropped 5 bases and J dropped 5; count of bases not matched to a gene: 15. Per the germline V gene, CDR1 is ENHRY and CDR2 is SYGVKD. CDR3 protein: CAISTSGTGIRRETQYF. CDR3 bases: TGTGCCATCAGTACCTCCGGGACAGGGATTCGAAGGGAGACCCAGTACTTC.

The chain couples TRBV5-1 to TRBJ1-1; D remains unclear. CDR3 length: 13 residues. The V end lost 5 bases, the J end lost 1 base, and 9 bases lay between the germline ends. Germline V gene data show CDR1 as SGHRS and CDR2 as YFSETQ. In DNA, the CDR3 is TGCGCCAGCAGACGGGAACCGAACACTGAAGCTTTCTTT. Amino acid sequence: CASRREPNTEAFF.

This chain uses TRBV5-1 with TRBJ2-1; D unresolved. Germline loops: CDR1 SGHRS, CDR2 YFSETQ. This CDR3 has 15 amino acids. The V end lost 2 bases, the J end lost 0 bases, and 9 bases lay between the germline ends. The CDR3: CASSFGAPSYNEQFF. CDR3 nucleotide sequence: TGCGCCAGCAGCTTTGGTGCGCCCTCCTACAATGAGCAGTTCTTC.

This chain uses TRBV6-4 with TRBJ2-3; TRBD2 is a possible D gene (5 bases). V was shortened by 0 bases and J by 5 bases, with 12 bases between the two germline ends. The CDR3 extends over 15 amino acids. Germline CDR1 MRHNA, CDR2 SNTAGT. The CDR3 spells CASSDSKARGDTQYF. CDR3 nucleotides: TGTGCCAGCAGTGACTCGAAGGCTCGGGGAGATACGCAGTATTTT.

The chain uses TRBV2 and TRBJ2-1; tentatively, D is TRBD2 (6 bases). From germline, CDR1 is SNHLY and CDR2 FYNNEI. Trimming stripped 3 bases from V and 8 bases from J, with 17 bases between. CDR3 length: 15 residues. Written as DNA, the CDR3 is TGTGCCAGCAGTGATAACGGGGGACCTTGGGATGAGCAGTTCTTC. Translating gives CASSDNGGPWDEQFF.

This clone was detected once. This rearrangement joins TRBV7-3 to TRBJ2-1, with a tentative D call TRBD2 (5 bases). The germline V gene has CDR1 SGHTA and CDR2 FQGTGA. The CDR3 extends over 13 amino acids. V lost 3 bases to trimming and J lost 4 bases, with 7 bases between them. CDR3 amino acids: CASSFGLYNEQFF. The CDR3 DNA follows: TGTGCCAGCAGCTTCGGACTGTACAATGAGCAGTTCTTC.

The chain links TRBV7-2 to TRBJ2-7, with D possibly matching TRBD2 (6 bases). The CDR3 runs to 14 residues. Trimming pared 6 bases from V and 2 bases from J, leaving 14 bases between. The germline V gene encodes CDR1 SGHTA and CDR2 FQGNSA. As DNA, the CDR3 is TGTGCCAGCAGAGGCGCGGGGTATACCTACGAGCAGTACTTC. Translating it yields CASRGAGYTYEQYF.

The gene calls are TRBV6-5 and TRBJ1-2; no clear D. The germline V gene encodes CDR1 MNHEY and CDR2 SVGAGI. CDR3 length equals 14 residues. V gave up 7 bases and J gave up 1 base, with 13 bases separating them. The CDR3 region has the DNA TGTGCCAGCAAAATAGGCCTTAGTAACTATGGCTACACCTTC. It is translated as CASKIGLSNYGYTF.

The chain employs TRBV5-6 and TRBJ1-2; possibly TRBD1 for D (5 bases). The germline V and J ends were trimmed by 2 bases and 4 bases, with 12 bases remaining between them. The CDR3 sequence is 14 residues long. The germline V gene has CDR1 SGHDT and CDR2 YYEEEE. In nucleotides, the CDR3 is TGTGCCAGCAGCTTTCGGGACCGTCCCTATGGCTACACCTTC. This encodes CASSFRDRPYGYTF.

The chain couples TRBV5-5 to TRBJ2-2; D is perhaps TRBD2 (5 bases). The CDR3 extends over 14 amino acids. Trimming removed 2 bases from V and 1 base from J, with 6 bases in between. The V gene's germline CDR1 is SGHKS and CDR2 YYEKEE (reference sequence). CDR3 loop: CASSFRENTGELFF. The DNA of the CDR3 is TGTGCCAGCAGCTTCCGGGAGAACACCGGGGAGCTGTTTTTT.

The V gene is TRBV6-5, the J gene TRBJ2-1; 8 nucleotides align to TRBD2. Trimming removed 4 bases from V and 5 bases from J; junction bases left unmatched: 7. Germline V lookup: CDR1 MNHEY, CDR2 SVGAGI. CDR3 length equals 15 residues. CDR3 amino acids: CASSSAGVAHNEQFF. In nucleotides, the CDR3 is TGTGCCAGCAGTTCAGCGGGAGTGGCGCACAATGAGCAGTTCTTC.

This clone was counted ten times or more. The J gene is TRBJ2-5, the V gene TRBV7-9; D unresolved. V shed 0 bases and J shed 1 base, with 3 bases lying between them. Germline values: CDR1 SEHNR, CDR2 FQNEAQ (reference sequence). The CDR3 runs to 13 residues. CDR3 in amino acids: CASSLALQETQYF. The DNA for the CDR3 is TGTGCCAGCAGCTTAGCGCTCCAAGAGACCCAGTACTTC.

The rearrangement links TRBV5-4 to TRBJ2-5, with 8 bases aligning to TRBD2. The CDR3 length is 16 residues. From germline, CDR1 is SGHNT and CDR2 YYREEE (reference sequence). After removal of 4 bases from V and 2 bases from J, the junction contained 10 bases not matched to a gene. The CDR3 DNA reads TGTGCCAGCAGCACGGGACTAGGGTCCCAACAAGAGACCCAGTACTTC. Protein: CASSTGLGSQQETQYF.

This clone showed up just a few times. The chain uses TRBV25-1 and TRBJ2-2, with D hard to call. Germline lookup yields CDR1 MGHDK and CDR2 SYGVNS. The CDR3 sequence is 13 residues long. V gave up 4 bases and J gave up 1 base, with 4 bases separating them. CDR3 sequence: CASSVLNTGELFF. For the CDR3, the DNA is TGTGCCAGCAGTGTCCTGAACACCGGGGAGCTGTTTTTT.

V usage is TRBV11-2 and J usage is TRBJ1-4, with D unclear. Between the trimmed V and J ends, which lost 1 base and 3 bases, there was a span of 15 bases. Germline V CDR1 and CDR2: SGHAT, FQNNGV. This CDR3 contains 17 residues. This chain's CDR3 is CASSLAASPLPNEKLFF. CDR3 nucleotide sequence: TGTGCCAGCAGCTTAGCGGCTAGCCCACTTCCTAATGAAAAACTGTTTTTT.

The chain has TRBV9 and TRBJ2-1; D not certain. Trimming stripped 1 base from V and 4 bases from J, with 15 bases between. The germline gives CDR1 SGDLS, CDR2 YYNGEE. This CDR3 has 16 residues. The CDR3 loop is CASSVLGDSLYNEQFF. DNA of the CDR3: TGTGCCAGCAGCGTACTTGGAGACTCCCTGTACAATGAGCAGTTCTTC.

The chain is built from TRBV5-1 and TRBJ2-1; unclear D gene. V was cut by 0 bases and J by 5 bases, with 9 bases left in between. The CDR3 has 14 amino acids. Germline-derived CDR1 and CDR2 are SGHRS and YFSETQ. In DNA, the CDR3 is TGCGCCAGCAGCTTGGGGTCCGCAGACAATGAGCAGTTCTTC. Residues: CASSLGSADNEQFF.

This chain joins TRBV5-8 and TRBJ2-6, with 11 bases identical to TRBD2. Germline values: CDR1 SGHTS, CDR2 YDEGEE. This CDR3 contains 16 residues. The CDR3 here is CAPHLAGGPGANVLTF. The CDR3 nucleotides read TGTGCTCCTCACCTAGCGGGAGGTCCTGGGGCCAACGTCCTGACTTTC.

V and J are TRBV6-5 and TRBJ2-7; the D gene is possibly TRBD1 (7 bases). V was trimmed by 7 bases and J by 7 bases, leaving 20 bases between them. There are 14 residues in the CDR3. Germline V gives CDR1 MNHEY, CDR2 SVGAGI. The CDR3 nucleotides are TGTGCCAGCAAGGGGGCGGGCCCGCGGGGTGAGCAGTACTTC. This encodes CASKGAGPRGEQYF.

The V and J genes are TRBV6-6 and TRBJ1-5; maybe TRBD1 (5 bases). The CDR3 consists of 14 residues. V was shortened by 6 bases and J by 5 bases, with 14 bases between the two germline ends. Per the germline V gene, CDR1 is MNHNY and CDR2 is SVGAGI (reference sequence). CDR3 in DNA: TGTGCCAGCAGACACGCAGGGAAACATCAGCCCCAGCATTTT. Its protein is CASRHAGKHQPQHF.